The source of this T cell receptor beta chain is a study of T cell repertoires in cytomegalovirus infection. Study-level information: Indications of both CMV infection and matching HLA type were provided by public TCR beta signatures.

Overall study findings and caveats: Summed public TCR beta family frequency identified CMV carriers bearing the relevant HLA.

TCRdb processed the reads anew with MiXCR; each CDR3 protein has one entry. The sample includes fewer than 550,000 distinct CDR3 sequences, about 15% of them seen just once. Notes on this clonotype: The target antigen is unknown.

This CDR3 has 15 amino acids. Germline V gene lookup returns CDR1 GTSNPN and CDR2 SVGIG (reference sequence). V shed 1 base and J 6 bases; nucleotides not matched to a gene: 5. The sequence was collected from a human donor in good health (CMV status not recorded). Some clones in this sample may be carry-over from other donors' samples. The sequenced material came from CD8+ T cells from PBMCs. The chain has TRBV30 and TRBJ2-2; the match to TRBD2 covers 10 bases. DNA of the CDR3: TGTGCCTGGAGTGGGGGACTAGCGCCCGCCGGGGAGCTGTTTTTT. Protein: CAWSGGLAPAGELFF.